These 11 T cell receptor beta chains originate from one sample sequenced in a study of patients and donors after allogeneic stem cell transplantation. TCRdb ran MiXCR on the RT-PCR reads and lists one entry per CDR3 protein. The sample records about 160,000 distinct CDR3 sequences, about 40% being singletons. The sample taken for sequencing was blood, either unsorted or a sorted T cell fraction (not recorded which). These receptors were obtained from a human donor who was either an allogeneic HSCT recipient or a stem cell or donor lymphocyte infusion donor (not recorded which). It is not recorded whose cells these are; they may come from a transplant donor.

This chain links TRBV20-1 with TRBJ1-3; possible D gene TRBD1, 5 bases. The V and J ends lost 2 bases and 4 bases respectively, with 12 bases between them. Germline CDR1 DFQATT, CDR2 SNEGSKA (reference sequence). The CDR3 runs 14 residues. The CDR3 bases are TGCAGTGCTAGACATGGGGACGGGGGAAACACCATATATTTT. It yields the protein CSARHGDGGNTIYF.

The chain combines TRBV12-3 or TRBV12-4 with TRBJ2-5; 10 bases agree with TRBD1. V lost 7 bases, J lost 3 bases, and 8 bases stayed unmatched. The CDR3 spans 15 residues. The CDR3 nucleotides are TGTGCCAGCACTCTCGGGACAGGGGCGGAAGAGACCCAGTACTTC. Translation gives CASTLGTGAEETQYF.

The table lists this clonotype with a few counts. The CDR3, as DNA: TGTGCCAGCAGTGAAATTGGCCTCCGTCCAGTTTATGGCTACACCTTC. Amino acid sequence: CASSEIGLRPVYGYTF. The V gene is TRBV2, the J gene TRBJ1-2; D remains ambiguous. This CDR3 is built from 16 residues. V lost 2 bases and J lost 5, with 18 bases in between. Germline CDR1 is SNHLY and CDR2 is FYNNEI.

This clonotype was found many times. This chain connects TRBV14 to TRBJ1-1; weak D call: TRBD1 (5 bases). CDR1 is SGHDN and CDR2 is FVKESK in the germline V gene. The CDR3 runs 13 residues. Trimming took 4 bases from V and 0 from J, leaving 6 bases between them. CDR3 bases: TGTGCCAGCAGCCGACAGATGAACACTGAAGCTTTCTTT. This codes for CASSRQMNTEAFF.

V is TRBV7-8 and J is TRBJ2-1, with D tentatively TRBD2 (5 bases). This CDR3 region has 15 residues. From germline, CDR1 is SGHVS and CDR2 FQNEAQ. V lost 4 bases and J lost 3, with 13 bases in between. CDR3 in DNA: TGTGCCAGCAGCTCGACGGACTCGCGCTACAATGAGCAGTTCTTC. Its translation: CASSSTDSRYNEQFF.

In this sample, this clonotype turned up a few times. This chain links TRBV29-1 with TRBJ1-2; 9 bases map to TRBD1. The CDR3 consists of 17 residues. Looked up from germline, CDR1 is SQVTM and CDR2 is ANQGSEA. V lost 1 base, J lost 8 bases, and 17 bases stayed unmatched. CDR3 amino acids: CSVEGSGDRDSFYGYTF. The CDR3, as DNA: TGCAGCGTTGAAGGATCGGGGGACAGGGATTCTTTTTACGGCTACACCTTC.

There are a few counts of this clonotype. The J gene is TRBJ2-7, the V gene TRBV5-1, with D maybe TRBD1 (6 bases). CDR3 length: 13 amino acids. Germline V gene sequence: CDR1 SGHRS, CDR2 YFSETQ. Trimming left V 4 bases short and J 5 bases short, with 13 bases between. The CDR3: CASSVQGRHEQYF. For the CDR3, the DNA is TGCGCCAGCAGCGTACAGGGCAGACACGAGCAGTACTTC.

CDR3 in amino acids: CSARPTARVKSPLHF. In nucleotides, the CDR3 is TGCAGTGCTAGACCAACGGCGAGGGTAAAGTCACCCCTCCACTTT. The rearrangement joins TRBV20-1 to TRBJ1-6; D remains ambiguous. Per the germline V gene, CDR1 is DFQATT and CDR2 is SNEGSKA (reference sequence). Trimming removed 2 bases at V and 10 bases at J, with 18 bases between. CDR3 length equals 15 residues.

V gene TRBV12-3 or TRBV12-4 combines with J gene TRBJ2-5, with D unclear. This CDR3 contains 13 residues. The germline V and J ends were trimmed by 5 bases and 4 bases, with 11 bases remaining between them. Written as DNA, the CDR3 is TGTGCCAGCAGTAGGACGGTGGGAGAGACCCAGTACTTC. Translated: CASSRTVGETQYF.

The CDR3 DNA sequence: TGTGCCAGCAGCCCCCCGGGTCCGAGCTCCTACAATGAGCAGTTCTTC. Its translation: CASSPPGPSSYNEQFF. The chain combines TRBV11-2 with TRBJ2-1; D not certain. V was trimmed by 5 bases and J by 0 bases, leaving 14 bases between them. The CDR3 sequence is 16 residues long. In germline, CDR1 is SGHAT, CDR2 FQNNGV.

The gene calls are TRBV4-2 and TRBJ1-3, with a weak D call TRBD1 (5 bases). Germline CDR1 LGHNA, CDR2 YNFKEQ. The CDR3 spans 14 residues. V lost 0 bases, J lost 5 bases, and 8 bases lay in between. The CDR3 spells CASSQERGRNTIYF. The CDR3 coding sequence is TGTGCCAGCAGCCAAGAGAGGGGCCGAAACACCATATATTTT.